Detailed here is one T cell receptor (beta chain). The target antigen is unknown. Trimming took 7 bases from V and 6 from J; bases not matched to a gene: 8. Germline values: CDR1 LNHDA, CDR2 SQIVND (reference sequence). This CDR3 region has 14 residues. Time point meaning: pre-treatment sample, taken before nivolumab and TIL therapy. Most excised metastases sampled were pleural nodules or supraclavicular lymph nodes. Stage 4 NSCLC adults joined between late 2017 and January 2020. Sequencing used immunoSEQ v3. Each library reached 1.5 million to 2.5 million read pairs, or about 5-6.5 million at deep level. Profiled with immunoSEQ multiplex PCR; TCRdb holds only in-frame clones, not every one. The table includes 45,000 to 60,000 clones, about two thirds detected once. This sample was included in a study of TIL therapy for anti-PD-1-resistant metastatic lung cancer. Study-level information: Tumors carried a median about 1.6 non-synonymous mutations per megabase. Study results and limitations: Patients were highly selected, enriched for treatment-naive, never-smoker and oncogene-addicted cases.

The sample in question was tumor tissue, obtained at baseline. J is TRBJ2-5 and V is TRBV19, with 10 nucleotides matching TRBD1. The receptor comes from a person aged 25-80 years with non-small cell lung cancer. The CDR3 loop is CASTRTGGSKTQYF. The CDR3 DNA sequence: TGTGCCAGTACCCGGACAGGGGGTAGTAAGACCCAGTACTTC. The variable domain in full, completed from reference TRBV19 and TRBJ2-5, reads DGGITQSPKYLFRKEGQNVTLSCEQNLNHDAMYWYRQDPGQGLRLIYYSQIVNDFQKGDIAEGYSVSREKKESFPLTVTSAQKNPTAFYLCASTRTGGSKTQYFGPGTRLLVL.